A selection of T cell receptor beta chains follows, all from one sample in a study of cytomegalovirus exposure and HLA in healthy donors. Using immunoSEQ multiplex PCR, the repertoire was profiled, and TCRdb retains in-frame clones only, with some absent. The sample includes some 160,000 clones, about 88% seen only once; the top ten take 2.5% to 3%. The sample was PBMCs. All receptors come from a young man in good health and CMV-seronegative. Both conserved end residues are part of each CDR3. A D gene is named only where the DNA matches it firmly. A row's size may be missing; if present it is once, few, many or a size class.

>TRBD1|TRBV30|TRBJ1-3|.
CAWSRDRGSRSSGNTIYF
TGTGCCTGGAGTAGGGACAGGGGCTCAAGAAGCTCTGGAAACACCATATATTTT
>.|TRBV28|TRBJ1-5|.
CASSLAGVNQPQHF
TGTGCCAGCAGTTTGGCAGGCGTCAATCAGCCCCAGCATTTT
>TRBD1|TRBV28|TRBJ1-2|.
CASSYDRGGISYTF
TGTGCCAGCAGCTACGACAGGGGCGGTATTTCCTACACCTTC
>TRBD2|TRBV29-1|TRBJ2-5|.
CSVHFGGYQETQYF
TGCAGCGTTCACTTCGGGGGGTACCAAGAGACCCAGTACTTC
>.|TRBV15|TRBJ1-5|once
CATSWGSGESQHF
TGTGCCACCAGCTGGGGGTCGGGGGAGTCCCAGCATTTT
>.|TRBV19|TRBJ2-7|few
CASSIRRENEQYF
TGTGCCAGTAGTATTCGGCGGGAAAACGAGCAGTACTTC
>.|TRBV6-5|TRBJ1-1|.
CASSYLGQGGGTEAFF
TGTGCCAGCAGTTACCTAGGGCAGGGCGGGGGGACTGAAGCTTTCTTT
>.|TRBV27|TRBJ2-4|once
CASSKEGRGNIQYF
TGTGCCAGCAGTAAAGAGGGCAGGGGTAACATTCAGTACTTC
>.|TRBV30|TRBJ2-5|.
CAWRGAKQETQYF
TGTGCCTGGAGGGGGGCGAAACAAGAGACCCAGTACTTC
>.|TRBV6-6|TRBJ1-3|.
CASSPHSGGGNTIYF
TGTGCCAGCAGTCCCCACTCGGGGGGAGGAAACACCATATATTTT
>.|TRBV10-1|TRBJ1-2|.
CASSENRYGYTF
TGCGCCAGCAGTGAGAATCGGTATGGCTACACCTTC
>TRBD2|TRBV27|TRBJ2-5|few
CASSLSGTSGGETQYF
TGTGCCAGCAGTTTATCTGGGACTAGCGGAGGAGAGACCCAGTACTTC
>TRBD1|TRBV6-1|TRBJ1-5|.
CASSEGQGSVQPQHF
TGTGCCAGCAGTGAGGGACAGGGAAGTGTTCAGCCCCAGCATTTT
>.|TRBV27|TRBJ2-7|.
CASSLQQGPYEQYF
TGTGCCAGCAGTTTACAACAGGGCCCCTACGAGCAGTACTTC
>.|TRBV27|TRBJ1-5|once
CASSLRGNNQPQHF
TGTGCCAGCAGTCTTAGGGGGAACAATCAGCCCCAGCATTTT
>TRBD1|TRBV28|TRBJ2-2|.
CASSLRQGVAGELFF
TGTGCCAGCAGTTTACGACAGGGGGTGGCCGGGGAGCTGTTTTTT
>.|TRBV2|TRBJ2-2|.
CASSDGEVGELFF
TGTGCCAGCAGTGACGGGGAGGTCGGGGAGCTGTTTTTT
>.|TRBV4-1|TRBJ1-5|.
CASSQGFAVRNQPQHF
TGCGCCAGCAGCCAAGGTTTCGCGGTACGCAATCAGCCCCAGCATTTT
>.|TRBV6-5|TRBJ1-2|.
CASSYSRQGYGYTF
TGTGCCAGCAGTTACTCCCGGCAGGGCTATGGCTACACCTTC
>.|TRBV27|TRBJ2-1|.
CASSLGQPTYNEQFF
TGTGCCAGCAGTTTAGGACAGCCGACCTACAATGAGCAGTTCTTC
>.|TRBV7-2|TRBJ2-5|.
CASSLNRGAGETQYF
TGTGCCAGCAGCTTAAATAGGGGCGCCGGGGAGACCCAGTACTTC
>TRBD1|TRBV11-3|TRBJ2-1|.
CASSARRQGYNEQFF
TGTGCCAGCAGCGCACGAAGACAGGGATACAATGAGCAGTTCTTC
>TRBD1|TRBV30|TRBJ2-5|.
CAWSQRTGFGETQYF
TGTGCCTGGAGCCAAAGGACAGGGTTCGGGGAGACCCAGTACTTC
>.|TRBV5-6|TRBJ1-1|.
CASSLETGNTEAFF
TGTGCCAGCAGCTTGGAGACGGGGAACACTGAAGCTTTCTTT
>.|TRBV6-6|TRBJ2-1|.
CASSPYNEQFF
TGTGCCAGCAGTCCTTACAATGAGCAGTTCTTC
>TRBD1|TRBV4-1|TRBJ2-7|.
CASSQDPGGHEQYF
TGCGCCAGCAGCCAAGATCCAGGGGGCCACGAGCAGTACTTC
>TRBD1|TRBV28|TRBJ1-4|.
CATWTGNNEKLFF
TGTGCCACCTGGACAGGGAATAATGAAAAACTGTTTTTT
>TRBD1|TRBV19|TRBJ1-1|.
CASSNTGTDEAFF
TGTGCCAGTAGCAATACCGGGACAGACGAAGCTTTCTTT
>TRBD2|TRBV25-1|TRBJ2-7|.
CASSALAGSVVGEQYF
TGTGCCAGCAGTGCCCTAGCGGGCAGCGTTGTGGGGGAGCAGTACTTC
>.|TRBV5-6|TRBJ2-7|once
CASSLNYEQYF
TGTGCCAGCAGCCTTAACTACGAGCAGTACTTC
>.|TRBV18|TRBJ1-3|.
CASSQNRESGNTIYF
TGTGCCAGCTCGCAGAACAGGGAGTCTGGAAACACCATATATTTT
>.|TRBV5-1|TRBJ1-5|few
CASSKDSPNQPQHF
TGCGCCAGCAGTAAAGACAGTCCGAATCAGCCCCAGCATTTT